The 30 T cell receptor beta chains presented below share a single source sample, sequenced in a study of preoperative IRX-2 immunotherapy in early breast cancer. This table comes from immunoSEQ multiplex PCR, and its TCRdb copy is limited to in-frame clones, with some not included. The data hold about 38,000 clones, with roughly four fifths observed a single time. The sample's treatment: preoperative locoregional IRX-2 cytokine immunotherapy. This sample comprised lymph node tissue, obtained after IRX-2 immunotherapy. These receptors were collected from a human donor with breast cancer.

V gene TRBV25-1 combines with J gene TRBJ1-3; D call uncertain. This CDR3 has 12 residues. CDR1 and CDR2 (germline): MGHDK, SYGVNS. Trimming pared 6 bases from V and 4 bases from J, leaving 7 bases between. CDR3 protein: CASSGGGNTIYF. The DNA of the CDR3 is TGTGCCAGCAGCGGTGGGGGAAACACCATATATTTT.

The chain has TRBV29-1 and TRBJ2-3; TRBD1 might be the D (5 bases). Between the trimmed V and J ends, which lost 3 bases and 7 bases, there was a span of 17 bases. The CDR3 loop spans 14 amino acids. The germline gives CDR1 SQVTM, CDR2 ANQGSEA. CDR3 region: CSVDRRELGNTQYF. CDR3 coding DNA: TGCAGCGTTGATCGCAGGGAATTGGGAAATACGCAGTATTTT.

The chain has TRBV5-1 and TRBJ1-1; 8 bases map to TRBD1. The germline CDR1 and CDR2 sequences are SGHRS and YFSETQ. V dropped 4 bases and J dropped 0; count of bases not matched to a gene: 5. This CDR3 has 15 residues. The CDR3 loop is CASSLGQGMNTEAFF. As DNA, the CDR3 is TGCGCCAGCAGCCTAGGACAGGGAATGAACACTGAAGCTTTCTTT.

This clone was counted between two and nine times. The chain uses TRBV18 and TRBJ2-5, with 8 positions matching TRBD2. V was pared by 3 bases and J by 2 bases, with 5 bases of the junction left unmatched. The CDR3 has 15 residues. Germline-derived CDR1 and CDR2 are KGHSH and LQKENI. CDR3 DNA sequence: TGTGCCAGCTCACCCTTAGCGGGACCTCAAGAGACCCAGTACTTC. Protein: CASSPLAGPQETQYF. The full variable domain, rest sourced from reference TRBV18 and TRBJ2-5, is NAGVMQNPRHLVRRRGQEARLRCSPMKGHSHVYWYRQLPEEGLKFMVYLQKENIIDESGMPKERFSAEFPKEGPSILRIQQVVRGDSAAYFCASSPLAGPQETQYFGPGTRLLVL.

The V gene is TRBV5-1, the J gene TRBJ2-3; TRBD1 matches at 7 bases. V shed 2 bases, J shed 6 bases, and the junction held 6 bases outside the gene matches. CDR1 is SGHRS, CDR2 YFSETQ, per germline. The CDR3 extends over 14 amino acids. In DNA form, the CDR3 reads TGCGCCAGCAGCTTAAGACAGGGCCCCGATACGCAGTATTTT. Its protein product is CASSLRQGPDTQYF.

The genes are TRBV4-1 and TRBJ2-1; either TRBD1 or TRBD2 may fit D (6 bases each). There are 16 residues in the CDR3. Germline V gene data show CDR1 as MGHRA and CDR2 as YSYEKL. The V end was cut by 1 base, the J end by 2 bases, with 12 bases between. CDR3 loop: CASSQGWGATYNEQFF. CDR3 DNA sequence: TGCGCCAGCAGCCAAGGGTGGGGGGCCACCTACAATGAGCAGTTCTTC.

The chain joins TRBV11-3 to TRBJ2-1; D may be TRBD1 (6 bases). The CDR3 runs 16 residues. Germline CDR1 reads SGHNT; CDR2 reads YENEEA. V lost 4 bases to trimming and J lost 6 bases, with 19 bases between them. CDR3 nucleotide sequence: TGTGCCAGCAGCTCTCGGGTCCAGGGGTGGGGCAATGAGCAGTTCTTC. The encoded protein is CASSSRVQGWGNEQFF.

This chain connects TRBV11-3 to TRBJ1-3; 7 nucleotides agree with TRBD1. The germline V gene encodes CDR1 SGHNT and CDR2 YENEEA. The CDR3 contains 15 residues. The J segment lost 4 bases and the V segment lost 5 bases, leaving 8 bases of the junction unmatched. The CDR3 coding sequence is TGTGCCAGCAGCACGCGACAGGGCAAAGGAAACACCATATATTTT. Translating it yields CASSTRQGKGNTIYF. The full variable domain, completed using reference TRBV11-3 and TRBJ1-3, is EAGVVQSPRYKIIEKKQPVAFWCNPISGHNTLYWYLQNLGQGPELLIRYENEEAVDDSQLPKDRFSAERLKGVDSTLKIQPAELGDSAVYLCASSTRQGKGNTIYFGEGSWLTVV.

This clone was seen more than once but under ten times. V and J are TRBV6-8 and TRBJ1-3; 8 positions agree with TRBD1. Germline V gene data show CDR1 as MNHGY and CDR2 as SAAAGT. The CDR3 contains 16 residues. After removal of 5 bases from V and 0 bases from J, the junction contained 6 bases not matched to a gene. CDR3 DNA: TGTGCCAGCAGTCACCCCGGGACAGGCTCTGGAAACACCATATATTTT. This sequence encodes CASSHPGTGSGNTIYF.

The rearrangement joins TRBV28 to TRBJ1-6; the D gene is possibly TRBD1 (5 bases). The germline V gene encodes CDR1 MDHEN and CDR2 SYDVKM. The V gene lost 5 bases and the J gene lost 7 bases, with 15 bases spanning the gap. The CDR3 runs to 15 residues. The CDR3 DNA reads TGTGCCAGCAGTCCAGTGGGGGTGGGGAATTCACCCCTCCACTTT. As protein: CASSPVGVGNSPLHF.

This clone has a handful of counts. V gene TRBV4-1 combines with J gene TRBJ1-4; TRBD1 matches at 11 bases. The CDR3 is made up of 17 amino acids. V dropped 2 bases and J dropped 14; count of bases not matched to a gene: 16. The germline V gene has CDR1 MGHRA and CDR2 YSYEKL. CDR3 residues: CASSQSWGDRGSQGLFF. The DNA for the CDR3 is TGCGCCAGCAGCCAATCTTGGGGGGACAGGGGGTCGCAGGGGCTGTTTTTT.

The rearrangement links TRBV7-1 to TRBJ2-7; D gene unclear. TRBV7-1 is an ORF, and what it does is uncertain. The CDR3 is 15 residues long. V was clipped by 2 bases and J by 3 bases, with 14 bases between them. The CDR3 here is CASSSPPAGVYEQYF. The CDR3 bases are TGTGCCAGCAGCTCACCCCCGGCTGGAGTCTACGAGCAGTACTTC.

CDR3: CASSRSRSYYGYTF. CDR3 in DNA: TGCGCCAGCAGTAGGTCCAGGAGCTACTATGGCTACACCTTC. The chain couples TRBV23-1 to TRBJ1-2, with unresolved D. TRBV23-1 carries the ORF label, with uncertain function. The CDR3 totals 14 residues. Trimming shortened V by 5 bases and J by 3 bases, and 13 bases separated the two germline ends.

The chain combines TRBV10-1 with TRBJ2-3; 8 nucleotides match TRBD2. The CDR3 has 15 amino acids. Germline V lookup: CDR1 WNHNN, CDR2 SYGVQD (reference sequence). V lost 6 bases, J lost 2 bases, and 7 bases stayed unmatched. CDR3: CASSGLARDTDTQYF. The CDR3 nucleotides read TGCGCCAGCAGCGGACTAGCTCGAGACACAGATACGCAGTATTTT.

The V and J genes are TRBV19 and TRBJ2-1, with D unclear. The V gene's germline CDR1 is LNHDA and CDR2 SQIVND (reference sequence). This CDR3 spans 11 amino acids. Trimming removed 6 bases at V and 7 bases at J, with 7 bases between. The DNA for the CDR3 is TGTGCCAGTAGCACTAATAATGAGCAGTTCTTC. Translation: CASSTNNEQFF.

V and J are TRBV5-1 and TRBJ1-2, with D tentatively TRBD1 (5 bases). The germline V and J ends were trimmed by 1 base and 4 bases, with 14 bases remaining between them. The CDR3 totals 15 residues. Per germline, CDR1 SGHRS and CDR2 YFSETQ. DNA of the CDR3: TGCGCCAGCAGCTTGTCTTGGGGCAAGGGCTATGGCTACACCTTC. This codes for CASSLSWGKGYGYTF.

The chain links TRBV11-3 to TRBJ1-5; 9 bases map to TRBD1. The CDR3 is 15 residues long. In germline, CDR1 is SGHNT, CDR2 YENEEA. Germline trimming cut 3 bases from V and 7 bases from J; bases unmatched to any gene: 7. The CDR3 DNA sequence: TGTGCCAGCAGCTTTGGGGGACAGGGCTTCCAGCCCCAGCATTTT. It is translated as CASSFGGQGFQPQHF.

The chain couples TRBV6-8 to TRBJ1-2, with 11 bases aligning to TRBD1. The V and J ends lost 5 bases and 8 bases, in that order; junction bases with no gene match: 7. The CDR3 runs to 14 residues. The germline gives CDR1 MNHGY, CDR2 SAAAGT. The CDR3 DNA is TGTGCCAGCAGTCTCGGACAGGGGGCTGGAGGCTACACCTTC. Encoded protein: CASSLGQGAGGYTF.

The V call is TRBV18, the J call TRBJ1-2; possible D gene TRBD1, 5 bases. CDR1 is KGHSH, CDR2 LQKENI, per germline. V was trimmed by 2 bases and J by 6 bases, leaving 7 bases between them. CDR3 length: 12 amino acids. The CDR3 DNA sequence: TGTGCCAGCTCACCAGGGGACCATGGCTACACCTTC. Encoded protein: CASSPGDHGYTF.

In its sample, this clone was seen once. The rearrangement links TRBV29-1 to TRBJ2-5; D tentatively reads TRBD1 or TRBD2 (6 bases each). Germline values: CDR1 SQVTM, CDR2 ANQGSEA. The CDR3 has 14 residues. V was clipped by 4 bases and J by 4 bases, with 16 bases between them. The CDR3 here is CSVAIGGPGETQYF. CDR3 DNA: TGCAGCGTTGCCATAGGGGGGCCCGGAGAGACCCAGTACTTC.

V is TRBV11-3 and J is TRBJ2-3; no clear D. This CDR3 is built from 14 residues. Germline CDR1 SGHNT, CDR2 YENEEA. The germline V and J ends were trimmed by 3 bases and 4 bases, with 11 bases remaining between them. The CDR3 DNA reads TGTGCCAGCAGCTTGCGTTTAATCGCAGATACGCAGTATTTT. Protein product: CASSLRLIADTQYF.

J is TRBJ1-1 and V is TRBV19, with no clear D. Germline assignment: CDR1 LNHDA and CDR2 SQIVND (reference sequence). V shed 9 bases and J shed 0 bases, with 17 bases lying between them. This CDR3 comprises 15 residues. The CDR3 DNA follows: TGTGCCAGCTCCGGCCTAACCCCGATGAACACTGAAGCTTTCTTT. It encodes CASSGLTPMNTEAFF.

The V and J genes are TRBV11-3 and TRBJ2-7; D is perhaps TRBD1 (7 bases). This CDR3 region has 15 residues. Germline V gene lookup returns CDR1 SGHNT and CDR2 YENEEA. V dropped 5 bases and J dropped 2 bases, with 16 bases sitting between them. The CDR3 DNA follows: TGTGCCAGCAGCGGACAGGTGCTAGCGACCTACGAGCAGTACTTC. It specifies CASSGQVLATYEQYF. The variable domain in full, completed from reference TRBV11-3 and TRBJ2-7, reads EAGVVQSPRYKIIEKKQPVAFWCNPISGHNTLYWYLQNLGQGPELLIRYENEEAVDDSQLPKDRFSAERLKGVDSTLKIQPAELGDSAVYLCASSGQVLATYEQYFGPGTRLTVT.

The chain is built from TRBV7-1 and TRBJ1-3, with TRBD1 identical over 9 bases. TRBV7-1 is labeled an ORF, and its function is uncertain. This CDR3 has 14 amino acids. With 6 bases clipped from V and 6 bases from J, the junction kept 6 bases outside the gene matches. The CDR3, as DNA: TGTGCCAGCAGTACAAGGACAGGGGAAAACACCATATATTTT. Encoded protein: CASSTRTGENTIYF.

The chain carries TRBV5-1 and TRBJ2-1, with TRBD1 as a possible D gene (5 bases). V gave up 0 bases and J gave up 0 bases, with 10 bases separating them. CDR1 is SGHRS and CDR2 is YFSETQ in the germline V gene. This CDR3 is 16 amino acids long. The CDR3 nucleotides are TGCGCCAGCAGCTTGGGGACACTGAGCTCCTACAATGAGCAGTTCTTC. Its translation: CASSLGTLSSYNEQFF.

This clone was detected once. J is TRBJ1-6 and V is TRBV6-8; maybe TRBD1 (5 bases). The CDR3 has 13 residues. V was trimmed by 4 bases and J by 9 bases, leaving 10 bases between them. CDR1 is MNHGY, CDR2 SAAAGT, per germline. The CDR3 protein is CASSLGDRSPLHF. The CDR3 DNA is TGTGCCAGCAGTTTAGGGGACCGTTCACCCCTCCACTTT.

The chain has TRBV28 and TRBJ1-2, with no clear D. The ends were cut back, 5 bases at V and 0 bases at J, with 16 bases in the middle. Germline lookup yields CDR1 MDHEN and CDR2 SYDVKM. The CDR3 spans 16 residues. As DNA, the CDR3 is TGTGCCAGCAGTCCCTCCGCACACCCTACTAACTATGGCTACACCTTC. It encodes CASSPSAHPTNYGYTF.

V usage is TRBV7-1 and J usage is TRBJ1-5; the match to TRBD1 covers 9 bases. Being an ORF, TRBV7-1 has a function that is uncertain. The CDR3 is 14 residues long. J gave up 4 bases and V 6 bases, and 4 bases lay outside the gene matches. The CDR3 nucleotides are TGTGCCAGCAGTACAGGGGGCGCAAATCAGCCCCAGCATTTT. This encodes CASSTGGANQPQHF.

This chain joins TRBV2 and TRBJ1-6; D not resolved. Germline CDR1 reads SNHLY; CDR2 reads FYNNEI. This CDR3 has 14 residues. The V gene lost 1 base and the J gene lost 10 bases, with 11 bases spanning the gap. The CDR3 region is CASSEVVGRSPLHF. CDR3 nucleotide sequence: TGTGCCAGCAGTGAAGTTGTGGGTAGGTCACCCCTCCACTTT.

This clone showed up just a few times. The V gene is TRBV6-8, the J gene TRBJ2-2; the D gene is possibly TRBD1 (6 bases). The CDR3 covers 14 residues. The germline V and J ends were trimmed by 6 bases and 2 bases, with 10 bases remaining between them. CDR1 is MNHGY and CDR2 is SAAAGT in the germline V gene. The CDR3 loop is CASRRQDNTGELFF. The CDR3 DNA is TGTGCCAGCAGGAGACAGGACAACACCGGGGAGCTGTTTTTT.